This is a list of T cell receptor beta chains from one sample in a study of OX40 agonist ivuxolimab in advanced cancers. TCRdb keeps only in-frame clones here, not all; method: immunoSEQ multiplex PCR. The data contain 45,000 to 60,000 clones, roughly 92% of them singletons. The sample here was CD4+ or CD8+ T cells sorted from blood, taken in a trial of the OX40 agonist ivuxolimab. The origin of the receptors is an adult with an advanced solid tumor such as melanoma, head and neck, liver or kidney cancer. Both conserved end residues are part of each CDR3. Each record gives: V gene, D gene, clone size, J gene, CDR3 DNA, CDR3 protein. D genes are given only for firm matches. Not every row has a clone size; where given, it reads once, few, many or a size class.

>TRBV4-3|NA|NA|TRBJ1-5
TGCGCCAGCAGCCAAGACCCAAGACAGAGTATACATTTT
CASSQDPRQSIHF
>TRBV7-2|NA|NA|TRBJ2-7
TGTGCCAGCAGCCGACCCGGGACCTCCTACGAGCAGTACTTC
CASSRPGTSYEQYF
>TRBV15|TRBD1|once|TRBJ1-2
TGTGCCACCAGTCTGACAGGGAACTATGGCTACACCTTC
CATSLTGNYGYTF
>TRBV5-1|NA|NA|TRBJ2-3
TGCGCCAGCAGCTTGTGGGGGTCTAGCACAGATACGCAGTATTTT
CASSLWGSSTDTQYF
>TRBV28|TRBD1|NA|TRBJ1-2
TGTGCCAGCAGTCCACAGGGGGGAGGCTACACCTTC
CASSPQGGGYTF
>TRBV6-1|NA|NA|TRBJ2-7
TGTGCCAGCAGGCTCCCGGGCACCTACGAGCAGTACTTC
CASRLPGTYEQYF
>TRBV2|NA|NA|TRBJ2-7
TGTGCCAGCAGCGTGGGGCCATCTCCCTACGAGCAGTACTTC
CASSVGPSPYEQYF
>TRBV4-1|TRBD1|NA|TRBJ1-5
TGCGCCAGCAGCCAAGATACAGGGGACTATCAGCCCCAGCATTTT
CASSQDTGDYQPQHF
>TRBV7-8|NA|NA|TRBJ1-1
TGTGCCAGCAGCTTAGCGCTTTCAGGGCGCACTGAAGCTTTCTTT
CASSLALSGRTEAFF
>TRBV15|NA|once|TRBJ1-4
TGTGCCACCAGCAGAGATCGAGGTGAAAAACTGTTTTTT
CATSRDRGEKLFF
>TRBV5-6|NA|NA|TRBJ2-7
TGTGCCAGCAGCATAGGACTCGTCTCCGAGCAGTACTTC
CASSIGLVSEQYF
>TRBV2|NA|NA|TRBJ1-2
TGTGCCAGCAGTGAATTTTACTATGGCTACACCTTC
CASSEFYYGYTF
>TRBV11-3|NA|NA|TRBJ1-2
TGTGCCAGCAGCTTAGCGCTCTTTCAAGCCTCCCTTTATGGCTACACCTTC
CASSLALFQASLYGYTF
>TRBV5-4|NA|NA|TRBJ2-3
TGTGCCAGCAGCTTCAGAGATACGCAGTATTTT
CASSFRDTQYF
>TRBV5-1|TRBD1|NA|TRBJ2-7
TGCGCCAGCAGCCAGAACCCTGACAGGGTTCGGTACGAGCAGTACTTC
CASSQNPDRVRYEQYF
>TRBV2|NA|NA|TRBJ2-7
TGTGCCAGCAGGAGACAGACACTCTACGAGCAGTACTTC
CASRRQTLYEQYF
>TRBV11-2|NA|once|TRBJ1-1
TGTGCCAGCAGCTTAGTTGAGGCTACTGAAGCTTTCTTT
CASSLVEATEAFF
>TRBV7-9|TRBD1|NA|TRBJ2-1
TGTGCCAGCAGCTTAGTGGGACAGATACCTCGTAAGTTCTTC
CASSLVGQIPRKFF
>TRBV7-3|TRBD2|NA|TRBJ2-2
TGTGCCAGCAGCCCAGCTGGCAGCGGGAGTTGGTCCGGGGAGCTGTTTTTT
CASSPAGSGSWSGELFF
>TRBV11-2|NA|NA|TRBJ1-2
TGTGCCAGCAGCCCTAGATCCCGAGAGATGTGGAAATCTAACTATGGCTACACCTTC
CASSPRSREMWKSNYGYTF
>TRBV7-2|NA|NA|TRBJ2-7
TGTGCCAGCAGCCCAGACCTCTGGACTAAGCGGGACGAGCAGTACTTC
CASSPDLWTKRDEQYF
>TRBV7-9|NA|NA|TRBJ1-3
TGTGCCAGCAGCTCGCGGACGTGGAACACCATATATTTT
CASSSRTWNTIYF
>TRBV19|NA|NA|TRBJ1-2
TGTGCCACCTCCCGGGGCCTCAACTATGGCTACACCTTC
CATSRGLNYGYTF
>TRBV7-2|NA|NA|TRBJ1-2
TGTGCCAGCAGCCCATTCTCGCCTAACTATGGCTACACCTTC
CASSPFSPNYGYTF
>TRBV27|NA|few|TRBJ2-7
TGTGCCAGCAGTCCAGTCCACGAGCAGTACTTC
CASSPVHEQYF
>TRBV5-1|TRBD1|NA|TRBJ1-3
TGCGCCAGCAGCACCGGGACAGGGGGAAGAGGAAACACCATATATTTT
CASSTGTGGRGNTIYF
>TRBV29-1|TRBD2|NA|TRBJ2-3
TGCAGCGTTGACGTGCGGGGGGACACAGATACGCAGTATTTT
CSVDVRGDTDTQYF
>TRBV18|NA|NA|TRBJ2-3
TGTGCCAGCTCACCCCAGGGGTCGGCAGATACGCAGTATTTT
CASSPQGSADTQYF
>TRBV5-1|NA|once|TRBJ2-5
TGCGCCAGCAGCGAGGGGACTCATAACCAAGAGACCCAGTACTTC
CASSEGTHNQETQYF
>TRBV7-9|NA|NA|TRBJ1-2
TGTGCCAGCAGCAGAAGAAGGGACGCTCAGCACTATGGCTACACCTTC
CASSRRRDAQHYGYTF
>TRBV19|NA|NA|TRBJ2-4
TGTGCCAGTAGTATGTCTAGTCCCCTAGCCAAAAACATTCAGTACTTC
CASSMSSPLAKNIQYF
>TRBV7-6|NA|NA|TRBJ1-5
TGTGCCAGCAGCCTAACTGGGGATCAGCCCCAGCATTTT
CASSLTGDQPQHF
>TRBV6-6|TRBD1|NA|TRBJ2-7
TGTGCCATCACAGGGGGACAGTCCTACGAGCAGTACTTC
CAITGGQSYEQYF
>TRBV6-6|NA|NA|TRBJ2-1
TGTGCCAGCAGTTATCTTGGCTCCTACAATGAGCAGTTCTTC
CASSYLGSYNEQFF
>TRBV6-5|NA|NA|TRBJ1-5
TGTGCCAGCAGTTACTCGAGGTCTCAGCCCCAGCATTTT
CASSYSRSQPQHF
>TRBV2|TRBD1|NA|TRBJ1-1
TGTGCCAGCAGGGGGGACAGTTACACTGAAGCTTTCTTT
CASRGDSYTEAFF
>TRBV14|NA|NA|TRBJ1-2
TGTGCCAGCAGCCAACAGGGAGGTGGCTACACCTTC
CASSQQGGGYTF
>TRBV19|NA|NA|TRBJ1-5
TGTGCCAGTAAGTCAGAGGCCCTTCGAGGAACGATCAATCAGCCCCAGCATTTT
CASKSEALRGTINQPQHF
>TRBV19|NA|NA|TRBJ2-5
TGTGCCAGTAGTATCGGTTGGACAAGGGGAGGTGGACAAGAGGCCCAGTACTTC
CASSIGWTRGGGQEAQYF
>TRBV4-1|NA|NA|TRBJ1-6
TGCGCCAGTAGCCTCCAACAGGGTTATAATTCACCCCTCCACTTT
CASSLQQGYNSPLHF
>TRBV4-1|NA|once|TRBJ2-7
TGCGCCAGCAGCCCCGGGACTCTGAGCTCCTACGAGCAGTACTTC
CASSPGTLSSYEQYF
>TRBV5-1|NA|once|TRBJ2-3
TGCGCCAGCAGGGCCCAGGTGGAATCCACAGATACGCAGTATTTT
CASRAQVESTDTQYF
>TRBV25-1|NA|NA|TRBJ1-4
TGTGCCAGCAGGGGGGGGGTGGAAAAACTGTTTTTT
CASRGGVEKLFF
>TRBV2|TRBD2|NA|TRBJ2-1
TGTGCCAGCAGAGCCGGGACTAGCTATTCGAATGAGCAGTTCTTC
CASRAGTSYSNEQFF
>TRBV2|TRBD2|NA|TRBJ2-6
TGTGCCAGCTCTGAAATAGCGGGGGCTGGGGCCAACGTCCTGACTTTC
CASSEIAGAGANVLTF
>TRBV27|TRBD2|once|TRBJ2-3
TGTGCCAGCAGTTCCGCGATAGCGGGGACGCAGTATTTT
CASSSAIAGTQYF